The 13 T cell receptor beta chains below were found in one sample sequenced in a study of Ad26.COV2.S vaccination and SARS-CoV-2 variants. Sample treatment: 15 to 20 received Ad26.COV2.S at low or high dose, single or two shots; a few received placebo; per-sample allocation not given. Repertoires come from day 63 after the first vaccine or placebo injection. Sequencing used immunoSEQ multiplex PCR; TCRdb keeps in-frame clones, though not all of them. The top ten hold roughly 2% of the sample, which has approximately 300,000 clones, approximately 86% seen once. This specimen consisted of peripheral blood, obtained in a trial of Ad26.COV2.S vaccine versus placebo. The source of these receptors is a person aged 18-60 years who received the Ad26.COV2.S COVID-19 vaccine or a placebo.

The genes are TRBV4-1 and TRBJ2-7; D is possibly TRBD1 or TRBD2 (5 bases each). Per the germline V gene, CDR1 is MGHRA and CDR2 is YSYEKL. Trimming left V 4 bases short and J 5 bases short, with 12 bases between. CDR3 length equals 13 residues. The chain's CDR3 is CASSLGRPDEQYF. CDR3 nucleotides: TGCGCCAGCAGCCTGGGACGGCCGGACGAGCAGTACTTC.

CDR3 in DNA: TGTGCCATCAGTGACCCGGGACAGGGGGCAGGCTACACCTTC. Amino acid sequence: CAISDPGQGAGYTF. V gene TRBV10-3 combines with J gene TRBJ1-2; 12 positions match TRBD1. Germline V gives CDR1 ENHRY, CDR2 SYGVKD. Trimming at V came to 3 bases and at J to 8 bases, leaving 4 bases not matched to a gene. CDR3 size: 14 residues.

This clone was seen only once. The rearrangement links TRBV5-1 to TRBJ1-1; TRBD1 aligns across 8 bases. Trimming at V came to 2 bases and at J to 1 base, leaving 7 bases not matched to a gene. The CDR3 has 16 residues. CDR1 is SGHRS, CDR2 YFSETQ, per germline. DNA for the CDR3: TGCGCCAGCAGCTTAACCGGGACAGGCTGGAACACTGAAGCTTTCTTT. Translating gives CASSLTGTGWNTEAFF.

The chain joins TRBV4-2 to TRBJ2-2; 7 bases agree with TRBD1. Germline assignment: CDR1 LGHNA and CDR2 YNFKEQ. Trimming cost V 1 base and J 4 bases; bases outside gene matches: 12. This CDR3 is 18 amino acids long. CDR3 protein: CASSQASRGQVATGELFF. For the CDR3, the DNA is TGTGCCAGCAGCCAAGCCTCCCGAGGACAGGTTGCCACCGGGGAGCTGTTTTTT.

This sequence joins TRBV14 and TRBJ2-2; possibly TRBD2 for D (6 bases). V was pared by 4 bases and J by 6 bases, with 12 bases between. Germline V gives CDR1 SGHDN, CDR2 FVKESK. This CDR3 has 14 residues. The CDR3 sequence is CASSLRLDAGELFF. CDR3 sequence (DNA): TGTGCCAGCAGCCTTCGACTAGACGCCGGGGAGCTGTTTTTT.

This chain links TRBV14 with TRBJ1-1, with D possibly being TRBD1 (5 bases). The CDR3 runs to 15 residues. From germline, CDR1 is SGHDN and CDR2 FVKESK. Trimming removed 1 base from V and 3 bases from J, with 12 bases in between. CDR3 amino acids: CASSQGQGWDTEAFF. The CDR3, as DNA: TGTGCCAGCAGCCAAGGGCAGGGCTGGGACACTGAAGCTTTCTTT.

The chain recombines TRBV5-1 with TRBJ2-7; D assignment may be TRBD1 or TRBD2 (6 bases each). CDR1 SGHRS and CDR2 YFSETQ come from the germline V gene. V lost 5 bases to trimming and J lost 2 bases, with 11 bases between them. The CDR3 spans 13 residues. The CDR3 loop is CASSAGTTYEQYF. DNA for the CDR3: TGCGCCAGCAGTGCGGGGACAACCTACGAGCAGTACTTC.

This clone was counted only a few times. The J gene is TRBJ1-1, the V gene TRBV4-1; D remains ambiguous. Germline V gene data show CDR1 as MGHRA and CDR2 as YSYEKL. V lost 2 bases, J lost 0 bases, and 10 bases lay in between. This CDR3 comprises 15 residues. The CDR3 region is CASSQTQIMNTEAFF. CDR3 coding DNA: TGCGCCAGCAGCCAAACTCAGATCATGAACACTGAAGCTTTCTTT.

The genes are TRBV4-1 and TRBJ1-6, with D hard to call. Looked up from germline, CDR1 is MGHRA and CDR2 is YSYEKL. V lost 4 bases, J lost 8 bases, and 15 bases lay in between. The CDR3 has 15 residues. CDR3 coding DNA: TGCGCCAGCAGCCTTAGGGCGGAGGGCGATTCACCCCTCCACTTT. As protein: CASSLRAEGDSPLHF.

The CDR3 bases are TGTGTCAGAAGCTTAAGGTGTGCTAGGACTTTCCAAGAGACCCAGTACTTC. Translated: CVRSLRCARTFQETQYF. The chain recombines TRBV7-5 with TRBJ2-5; the table assigns TRBD2, which was not confirmed against the DNA. TRBV7-5 is described as a pseudogene. The CDR3 consists of 17 residues.

This clone is a singleton in its sample. V gene TRBV5-1 combines with J gene TRBJ1-2; D ambiguous. Germline V gene lookup returns CDR1 SGHRS and CDR2 YFSETQ. The V end was cut by 0 bases, the J end by 4 bases, with 10 bases between. The CDR3 extends over 14 amino acids. The CDR3: CASSLDSFSYGYTF. The CDR3 DNA sequence: TGCGCCAGCAGCTTGGACAGCTTTTCCTATGGCTACACCTTC.

This sequence joins TRBV28 and TRBJ1-6; D is unclear. The V and J ends lost 8 bases and 13 bases respectively, with 15 bases between them. This CDR3 has 12 residues. Germline assignment: CDR1 MDHEN and CDR2 SYDVKM. The CDR3 nucleotides are TGTGCCAGCTCCTTTGGTGAGAGGCCCCTCCACTTT. Encoded protein: CASSFGERPLHF. Combining the CDR3 with reference TRBV28 and TRBJ1-6 gives the whole variable domain DVKVTQSSRYLVKRTGEKVFLECVQDMDHENMFWYRQDPGLGLRLIYFSYDVKMKEKGDIPEGYSVSREKKERFSLILESASTNQTSMYLCASSFGERPLHFGNGTRLTVT.

About this clone: This CDR3 is also generated by other DNA sequences in the sample. This rearrangement joins TRBV12-3 or TRBV12-4 to TRBJ1-5; no clear D gene. This CDR3 has 13 amino acids. The V gene lost 2 bases and the J gene lost 0 bases, with 2 bases spanning the gap. CDR3 region: CASSLNSNQPQHF. CDR3 nucleotide sequence: TGTGCCAGCAGTTTAAATAGCAATCAGCCCCAGCATTTT.